These 3 T cell receptor beta chains came from one sample sequenced in a study of cytomegalovirus exposure and HLA in healthy donors. Researchers ran the PCR with 60 Vbeta and 13 Jbeta primers. Profiling relied on immunoSEQ multiplex PCR, and the TCRdb table lists in-frame clones only, not all of them. The repertoire holds approximately 140,000 clones, with 80% to 85% as singletons. The sequenced sample was PBMCs. Receptor source: a boy aged 5-17 years in good health and CMV-seronegative.

The CDR3 region has the DNA TGTGCCAGCAGCCCCTTTAGCCGGGACTACGAGCAGTACTTC. It codes for CASSPFSRDYEQYF. This chain links TRBV11-2 with TRBJ2-7, with a weak D call TRBD2 (5 bases). Germline V gene lookup returns CDR1 SGHAT and CDR2 FQNNGV. Trimming pared 5 bases from V and 3 bases from J, leaving 14 bases between. CDR3 length: 14 residues.

The chain recombines TRBV14 with TRBJ1-1; no reliable D call. The CDR3 consists of 14 residues. Trimming took off 4 bases at V and 11 bases at J, with 20 bases between the two ends. Germline V gene data show CDR1 as SGHDN and CDR2 as FVKESK. CDR3 amino acids: CASSRLEPLFGAFF. The CDR3 DNA follows: TGTGCCAGCAGCCGTCTTGAACCCCTTTTCGGGGCTTTCTTT.

J is TRBJ1-2 and V is TRBV19, with TRBD1 matching 8 bases. This CDR3 is built from 13 residues. V shed 6 bases, J shed 7 bases, and the junction held 7 bases outside the gene matches. Germline CDR1 is LNHDA and CDR2 is SQIVND (reference sequence). The CDR3 loop is CASSGDRRSGYTF. The CDR3 DNA reads TGTGCCAGTAGCGGGGACAGGAGAAGTGGCTACACCTTC.